This T cell receptor (beta chain) was recorded in a study of human T cells and chemical hapten exposure. Study background: Patients having alopecia areata, totalis or universalis were mostly female. The study, taken as a whole, reports: Counts of TCRs expanded at PT1 correlated positively with patch test score.

Time point defined: pre-sensitization, week 0. Treatment given: therapeutic diphenylcyclopropenone sensitization with weekly scalp DPC. Sequencing started from total RNA isolated from unfractionated whole blood. From the RACE reads, TCRdb called clonotypes with MiXCR, one entry per CDR3 protein. The table includes more than 300,000 distinct CDR3 sequences, 5.1% detected once. This clonotype showed up many times. Its antigen remains unidentified. The germline V gene encodes CDR1 SQVTM and CDR2 ANQGSEA. The CDR3 contains 15 residues. J gave up 0 bases and V 4 bases, and 8 bases lay outside the gene matches.

Sequencing was performed on whole blood, taken in connection with sensitization to the hapten diphenylcyclopropenone (DPC). This chain connects TRBV29-1 to TRBJ2-7; 8 bases are shared with TRBD2. The TCR sequence derives from a woman between 50 and 59 years old with alopecia areata. Some clones in this sample may be carry-over from other donors' samples. The CDR3 protein is CSVVVSGISSYEQYF. CDR3 sequence (DNA): TGCAGCGTTGTGGTTAGCGGGATCTCCTCCTACGAGCAGTACTTC.